These 19 T cell receptor beta chains originate from one sample sequenced in a study of cytomegalovirus exposure and HLA in healthy donors. The PCR used 60 Vbeta and 13 Jbeta primers. Profiling relied on immunoSEQ multiplex PCR, and the TCRdb table lists in-frame clones only, not all of them. The sample consists of some 210,000 clones, about 87% of them appearing once. Sequenced input: PBMCs. The receptors originated from a man aged 30 to 39 in good health and CMV-seronegative.

This clone was detected a few times. The chain employs TRBV5-1 and TRBJ1-1; 7 nucleotides match TRBD1. The CDR3 runs to 15 residues. V gave up 6 bases and J gave up 4 bases; unmatched junction bases: 12. From germline, CDR1 is SGHRS and CDR2 YFSETQ. This CDR3 is CASKPDTGESTEAFF. CDR3 sequence (DNA): TGCGCCAGCAAACCCGATACAGGGGAATCCACTGAAGCTTTCTTT.

This chain joins TRBV9 and TRBJ2-2; D is unresolved. Deletions cut 2 bases from V and 7 bases from J, with 9 bases between. The CDR3 covers 13 residues. Germline-derived CDR1 and CDR2 are SGDLS and YYNGEE. CDR3 coding DNA: TGTGCCAGCAGCGTCTTAGAAAGCGGGGAGCTGTTTTTT. Translated, it gives CASSVLESGELFF.

J is TRBJ2-2 and V is TRBV7-6; maybe TRBD2 (5 bases). V shed 5 bases and J shed 5 bases, with 9 bases lying between them. This CDR3 comprises 13 residues. Germline V gene data show CDR1 as SGHVS and CDR2 as FNYEAQ. Here the CDR3 reads CASSIRRTGELFF. CDR3 nucleotides: TGTGCCAGCAGCATTAGGAGGACCGGGGAGCTGTTTTTT.

V is TRBV2 and J is TRBJ1-2; D is undetermined. Looked up from germline, CDR1 is SNHLY and CDR2 is FYNNEI. Trimming stripped 5 bases from V and 8 bases from J, with 12 bases between. This CDR3 comprises 12 residues. The CDR3 sequence: CASSPGNRGYTF. In nucleotides, the CDR3 is TGTGCCAGCAGTCCGGGGAACCGCGGCTACACCTTC.

This clone has just one count. The rearrangement uses TRBV5-6 and TRBJ2-3, with a weak D call TRBD2 (7 bases). Per the germline V gene, CDR1 is SGHDT and CDR2 is YYEEEE. This CDR3 is 15 amino acids long. Trimming took 1 base from V and 6 from J, leaving 15 bases between them. DNA for the CDR3: TGTGCCAGCAGCTTGTATGAGGGGGGGGCGGATACGCAGTATTTT. It encodes CASSLYEGGADTQYF.

The chain carries TRBV7-2 and TRBJ2-7; TRBD1 matches at 7 bases. V gave up 4 bases and J gave up 8 bases; unmatched junction bases: 5. The CDR3 length is 12 residues. Per the germline V gene, CDR1 is SGHTA and CDR2 is FQGNSA. CDR3 bases: TGTGCCAGCAGCTCAACAGGGGTTCAGCAGTACTTC. Translating gives CASSSTGVQQYF.

This clone is a singleton in its sample. The chain is built from TRBV5-6 and TRBJ1-1; a weak D match, TRBD1 (6 bases). This CDR3 region has 14 residues. CDR1 and CDR2 (germline): SGHDT, YYEEEE. V dropped 3 bases and J dropped 1 base, with 10 bases sitting between them. This CDR3 reads CASSSDRSNTEAFF. CDR3 sequence (DNA): TGTGCCAGCAGCTCAGACAGGTCGAACACTGAAGCTTTCTTT.

This clone was seen only a few times. This chain links TRBV2 with TRBJ2-5, with TRBD1 matching over 12 bases. From germline, CDR1 is SNHLY and CDR2 FYNNEI. Trimming took 11 bases from V and 4 from J; bases not matched to a gene: 11. The CDR3 has 15 residues. The CDR3 bases are TGTGCCGGGGGGGGACAGGGGGCGCTGGGAGAGACCCAGTACTTC. As protein: CAGGGQGALGETQYF.

The chain joins TRBV6-4 to TRBJ1-2; D remains ambiguous. The CDR3 runs to 13 residues. Looked up from germline, CDR1 is MRHNA and CDR2 is SNTAGT. Trimming stripped 5 bases from V and 0 bases from J, with 7 bases between. The CDR3 sequence: CASSPGANYGYTF. The CDR3 coding sequence is TGTGCCAGCAGTCCGGGAGCTAACTATGGCTACACCTTC.

The rearrangement uses TRBV5-1 and TRBJ2-1, with D possibly matching TRBD2 (5 bases). This CDR3 spans 18 amino acids. Germline V gives CDR1 SGHRS, CDR2 YFSETQ. Trimming removed 1 base from V and 5 bases from J, with 22 bases in between. The CDR3 DNA reads as TGCGCCAGCAGCTTGAGCCCAGCTGCGACCCCCGGGAACAATGAGCAGTTCTTC. It is translated as CASSLSPAATPGNNEQFF. Full variable domain (remainder filled in from reference TRBV5-1 and TRBJ2-1): KAGVTQTPRYLIKTRGQQVTLSCSPISGHRSVSWYQQTPGQGLQFLFEYFSETQRNKGNFPGRFSGRQFSNSRSEMNVSTLELGDSALYLCASSLSPAATPGNNEQFFGPGTRLTVL.

The chain couples TRBV5-8 to TRBJ2-6; D is uncertain. Trimming stripped 4 bases from V and 0 bases from J, with 8 bases between. Germline V gene lookup returns CDR1 SGHTS and CDR2 YDEGEE. The CDR3 spans 15 residues. CDR3 amino acids: CASSIVPSGANVLTF. The CDR3 DNA reads TGTGCCAGCAGCATAGTTCCCTCTGGGGCCAACGTCCTGACTTTC.

The chain joins TRBV6-1 to TRBJ2-5; 9 bases line up with TRBD1. V shed 9 bases and J 3 bases; nucleotides not matched to a gene: 8. The CDR3 spans 14 residues. Germline lookup yields CDR1 MNHNS and CDR2 SASEGT. This CDR3 is CASLRTGVEETQYF. The CDR3 DNA follows: TGTGCCAGTCTTAGGACAGGGGTAGAAGAGACCCAGTACTTC.

The chain is built from TRBV28 and TRBJ2-7; TRBD2 is a possible D gene (6 bases). CDR1 is MDHEN, CDR2 SYDVKM, per germline. This CDR3 contains 14 residues. Trimming took off 6 bases at V and 5 bases at J, with 17 bases between the two ends. Written as DNA, the CDR3 is TGTGCCAGCAGCTGGGGGGAAGGGCCTCACGAGCAGTACTTC. The encoded protein is CASSWGEGPHEQYF.

CDR3 amino acids: CASSSGSYNEQFF. The CDR3, as DNA: TGTGCCAGCAGCTCTGGCAGCTACAATGAGCAGTTCTTC. This chain joins TRBV5-6 and TRBJ2-1; unclear D gene. Germline V gene lookup returns CDR1 SGHDT and CDR2 YYEEEE. V dropped 3 bases and J dropped 3 bases, with 7 bases sitting between them. There are 13 residues in the CDR3.

This clone has just one count. V is TRBV13 and J is TRBJ2-5, with 12 nucleotides matching TRBD1. Germline V lookup: CDR1 PRHDT, CDR2 FYEKMQ (reference sequence). With V trimmed by 5 bases and J by 5 bases, 9 bases remained unmatched. The CDR3 consists of 16 residues. CDR3 in DNA: TGTGCCAGCAGCGGCCGGGACAGGGGGCTTGGGGAGACCCAGTACTTC. It codes for CASSGRDRGLGETQYF.

The V and J genes are TRBV28 and TRBJ2-2, with 8 bases matching TRBD1. CDR1 and CDR2 from the germline V gene are MDHEN and SYDVKM. The CDR3 sequence is 15 residues long. The junction had 5 bases not matched to a gene; V was cut back by 6 bases and J by 2 bases. The CDR3 DNA follows: TGTGCCAGCAGCAGGACAGGGTTTAACACCGGGGAGCTGTTTTTT. Translation: CASSRTGFNTGELFF.

The chain carries TRBV19 and TRBJ1-1; 7 bases map to TRBD1. Germline V gives CDR1 LNHDA, CDR2 SQIVND (reference sequence). The ends lost 5 bases at V and 1 base at J; junction bases unmatched: 10. The CDR3 spans 16 residues. CDR3 in amino acids: CASSVTGTFPNTEAFF. CDR3 DNA sequence: TGTGCCAGTAGTGTGACAGGGACCTTTCCGAACACTGAAGCTTTCTTT.

In its sample, this clone was seen a few times. V is TRBV2 and J is TRBJ2-7, with D uncertain. The length of the CDR3 is 14 residues. Trimming shortened V by 2 bases and J by 9 bases, and 17 bases separated the two germline ends. CDR1 and CDR2 (germline): SNHLY, FYNNEI. This CDR3 reads CASSENLQAKWQYF. CDR3 nucleotides: TGTGCCAGCAGTGAAAATCTCCAGGCGAAGTGGCAGTACTTC. The full variable domain, rest sourced from reference TRBV2 and TRBJ2-7, is EPEVTQTPSHQVTQMGQEVILRCVPISNHLYFYWYRQILGQKVEFLVSFYNNEISEKSEIFDDQFSVERPDGSNFTLKIRSTKLEDSAMYFCASSENLQAKWQYFGPGTRLTVT.

The chain links TRBV28 to TRBJ1-1; no clear D gene. The V end was cut by 6 bases, the J end by 5 bases, with 13 bases between. The CDR3 loop spans 13 amino acids. CDR1 is MDHEN and CDR2 is SYDVKM in the germline V gene. The CDR3 DNA sequence: TGTGCCAGCAGACTTAACCTCCTTACTGAAGCTTTCTTT. Translated, it gives CASRLNLLTEAFF.